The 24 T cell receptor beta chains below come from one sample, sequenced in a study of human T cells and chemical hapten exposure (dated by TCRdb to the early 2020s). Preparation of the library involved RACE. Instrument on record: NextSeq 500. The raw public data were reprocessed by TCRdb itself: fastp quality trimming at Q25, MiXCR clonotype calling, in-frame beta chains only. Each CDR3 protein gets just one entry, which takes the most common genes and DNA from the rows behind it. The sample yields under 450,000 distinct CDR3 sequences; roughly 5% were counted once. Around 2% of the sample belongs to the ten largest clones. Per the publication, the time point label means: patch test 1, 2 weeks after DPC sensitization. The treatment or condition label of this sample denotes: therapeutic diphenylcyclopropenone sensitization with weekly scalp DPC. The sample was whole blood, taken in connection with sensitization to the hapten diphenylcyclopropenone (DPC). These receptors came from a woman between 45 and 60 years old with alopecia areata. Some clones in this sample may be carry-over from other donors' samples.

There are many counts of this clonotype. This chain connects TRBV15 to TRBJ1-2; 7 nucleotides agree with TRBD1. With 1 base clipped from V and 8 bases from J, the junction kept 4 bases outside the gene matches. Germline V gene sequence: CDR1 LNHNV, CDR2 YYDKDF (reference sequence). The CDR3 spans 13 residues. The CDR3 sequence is CATSRVTGEGYTF. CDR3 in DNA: TGTGCCACCAGCAGAGTTACAGGGGAGGGCTACACCTTC.

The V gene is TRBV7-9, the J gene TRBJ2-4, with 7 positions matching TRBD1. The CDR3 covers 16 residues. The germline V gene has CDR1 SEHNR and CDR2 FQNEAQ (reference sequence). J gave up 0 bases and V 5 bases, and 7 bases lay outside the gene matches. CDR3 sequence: CASSLDRARAKNIQYF. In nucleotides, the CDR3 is TGTGCCAGCAGCCTCGACAGGGCGCGAGCCAAAAACATTCAGTACTTC.

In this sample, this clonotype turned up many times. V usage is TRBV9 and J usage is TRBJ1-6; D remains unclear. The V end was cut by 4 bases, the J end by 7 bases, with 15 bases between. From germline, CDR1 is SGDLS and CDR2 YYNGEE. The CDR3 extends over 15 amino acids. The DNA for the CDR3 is TGTGCCAGCAGCCCAAACCCCAGGCTGAATTCACCCCTCCACTTT. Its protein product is CASSPNPRLNSPLHF.

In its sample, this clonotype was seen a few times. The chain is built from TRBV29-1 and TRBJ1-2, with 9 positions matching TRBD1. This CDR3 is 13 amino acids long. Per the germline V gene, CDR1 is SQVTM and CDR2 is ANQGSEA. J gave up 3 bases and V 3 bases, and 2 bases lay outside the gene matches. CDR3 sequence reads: CSVDDRGDYGYTF. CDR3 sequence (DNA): TGCAGCGTTGATGACAGGGGGGACTATGGCTACACCTTC.

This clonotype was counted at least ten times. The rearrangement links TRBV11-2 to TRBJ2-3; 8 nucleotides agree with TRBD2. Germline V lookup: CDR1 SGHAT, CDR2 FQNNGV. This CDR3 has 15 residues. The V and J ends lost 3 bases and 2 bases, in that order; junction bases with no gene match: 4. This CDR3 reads CASSLSGSYTDTQYF. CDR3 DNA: TGTGCCAGCAGCTTGAGCGGGAGCTACACAGATACGCAGTATTTT.

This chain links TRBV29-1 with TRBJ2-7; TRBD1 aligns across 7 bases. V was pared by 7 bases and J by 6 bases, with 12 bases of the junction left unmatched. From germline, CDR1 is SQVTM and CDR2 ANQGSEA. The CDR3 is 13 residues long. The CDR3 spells CSASDRVGGEQYF. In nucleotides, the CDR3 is TGCAGCGCTTCAGACAGGGTCGGCGGCGAGCAGTACTTC.

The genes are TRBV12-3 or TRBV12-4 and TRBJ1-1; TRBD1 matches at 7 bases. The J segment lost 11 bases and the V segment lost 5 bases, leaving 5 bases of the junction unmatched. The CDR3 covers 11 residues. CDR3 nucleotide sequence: TGTGCCAGCAGTCAGGGGGACAACGCTTTCTTT. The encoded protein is CASSQGDNAFF.

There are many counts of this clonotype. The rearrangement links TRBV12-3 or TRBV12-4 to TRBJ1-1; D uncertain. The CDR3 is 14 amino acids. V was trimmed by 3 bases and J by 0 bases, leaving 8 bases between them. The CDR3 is CASSFGRMNTEAFF. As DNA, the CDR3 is TGTGCCAGCAGTTTCGGGCGGATGAACACTGAAGCTTTCTTT.

The CDR3 loop is CASSLGLDPAEQYF. DNA for the CDR3: TGTGCCAGCAGCTTGGGACTAGATCCGGCCGAGCAGTACTTC. This rearrangement joins TRBV5-4 to TRBJ2-7; tentatively, D is TRBD2 (6 bases). CDR1 SGHNT and CDR2 YYREEE come from the germline V gene (reference sequence). V shed 0 bases and J shed 6 bases, with 13 bases lying between them. The CDR3 consists of 14 residues.

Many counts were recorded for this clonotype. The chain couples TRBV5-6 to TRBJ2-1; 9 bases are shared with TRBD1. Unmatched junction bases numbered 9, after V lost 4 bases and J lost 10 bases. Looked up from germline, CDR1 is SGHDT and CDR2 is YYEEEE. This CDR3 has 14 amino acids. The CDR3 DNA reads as TGTGCCAGCAGCCGGGACAGGGCATCAGGGGAGCAGTTCTTC. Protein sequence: CASSRDRASGEQFF.

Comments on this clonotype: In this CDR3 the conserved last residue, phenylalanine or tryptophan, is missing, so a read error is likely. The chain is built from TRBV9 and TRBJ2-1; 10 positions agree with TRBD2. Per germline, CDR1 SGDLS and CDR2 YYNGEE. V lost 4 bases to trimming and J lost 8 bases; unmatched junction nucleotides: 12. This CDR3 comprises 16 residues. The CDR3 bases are TGTGCCAGCAGCCCCCGGGGAGCGGGAGGGCCTGATGAGCAGTTCTTA. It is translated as CASSPRGAGGPDEQFL.

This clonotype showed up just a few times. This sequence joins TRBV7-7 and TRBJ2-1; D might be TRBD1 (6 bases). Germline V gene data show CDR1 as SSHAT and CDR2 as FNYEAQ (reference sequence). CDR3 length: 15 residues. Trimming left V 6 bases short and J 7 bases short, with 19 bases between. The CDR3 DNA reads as TGTGCCAGCAGTAACAGGGTTGGCCAGGGGAATGAGCAGTTCTTC. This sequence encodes CASSNRVGQGNEQFF. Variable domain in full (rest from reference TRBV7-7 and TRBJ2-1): GAGVSQSPRYKVTKRGQDVTLRCDPISSHATLYWYQQALGQGPEFLTYFNYEAQPDKSGLPSDRFSAERPEGSISTLTIQRTEQRDSAMYRCASSNRVGQGNEQFFGPGTRLTVL.

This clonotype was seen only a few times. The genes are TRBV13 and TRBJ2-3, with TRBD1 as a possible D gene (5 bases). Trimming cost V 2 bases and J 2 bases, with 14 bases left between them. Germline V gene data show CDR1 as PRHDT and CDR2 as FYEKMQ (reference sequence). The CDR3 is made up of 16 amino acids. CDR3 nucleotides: TGTGCCAGCAGCTTACAACAGGAAGGCCCCACAGATACGCAGTATTTT. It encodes CASSLQQEGPTDTQYF.

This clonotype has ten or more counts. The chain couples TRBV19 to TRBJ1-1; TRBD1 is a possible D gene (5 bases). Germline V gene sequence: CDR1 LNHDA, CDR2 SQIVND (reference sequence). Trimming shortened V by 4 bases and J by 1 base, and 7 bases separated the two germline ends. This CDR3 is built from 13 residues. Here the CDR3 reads CASSTGQNTEAFF. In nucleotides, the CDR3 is TGTGCCAGTAGTACAGGACAGAACACTGAAGCTTTCTTT.

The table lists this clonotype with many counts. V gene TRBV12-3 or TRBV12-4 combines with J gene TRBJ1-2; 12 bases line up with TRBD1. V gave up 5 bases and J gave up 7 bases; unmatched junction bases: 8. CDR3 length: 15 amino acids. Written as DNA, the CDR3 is TGTGCCAGCAGTCCCGGGACAGGGGGCTTGAGTGGCTACACCTTC. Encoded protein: CASSPGTGGLSGYTF.

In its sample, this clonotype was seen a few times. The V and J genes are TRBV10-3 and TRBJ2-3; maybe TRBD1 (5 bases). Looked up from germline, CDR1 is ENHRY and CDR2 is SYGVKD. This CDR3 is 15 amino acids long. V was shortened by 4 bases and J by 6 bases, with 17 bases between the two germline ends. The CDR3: CAISGLAGPLDTQYF. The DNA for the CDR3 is TGTGCCATCAGTGGGCTGGCAGGGCCCTTGGATACGCAGTATTTT.

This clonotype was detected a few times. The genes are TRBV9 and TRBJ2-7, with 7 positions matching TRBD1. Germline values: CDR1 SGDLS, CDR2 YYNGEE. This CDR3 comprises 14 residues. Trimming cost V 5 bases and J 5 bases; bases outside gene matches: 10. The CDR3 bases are TGTGCCAGCAGTGACGCTATACAGGGGAACGAGCAGTACTTC. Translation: CASSDAIQGNEQYF. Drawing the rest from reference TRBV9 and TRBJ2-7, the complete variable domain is DSGVTQTPKHLITATGQRVTLRCSPRSGDLSVYWYQQSLDQGLQFLIQYYNGEERAKGNILERFSAQQFPDLHSELNLSSLELGDSALYFCASSDAIQGNEQYFGPGTRLTVT.

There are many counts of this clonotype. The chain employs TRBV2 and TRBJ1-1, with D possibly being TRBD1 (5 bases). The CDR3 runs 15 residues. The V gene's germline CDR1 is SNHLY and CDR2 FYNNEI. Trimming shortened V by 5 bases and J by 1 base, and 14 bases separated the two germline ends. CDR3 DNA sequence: TGTGCCAGCAGTAATCGATTTCAGGGGAACACTGAAGCTTTCTTT. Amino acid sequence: CASSNRFQGNTEAFF.

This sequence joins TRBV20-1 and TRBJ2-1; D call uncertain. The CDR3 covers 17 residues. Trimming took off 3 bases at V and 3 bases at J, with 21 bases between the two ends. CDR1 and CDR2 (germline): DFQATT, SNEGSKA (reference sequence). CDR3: CSASWLASLDSYNEQFF. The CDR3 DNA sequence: TGCAGTGCTAGCTGGCTGGCTTCCTTGGATAGCTACAATGAGCAGTTCTTC.

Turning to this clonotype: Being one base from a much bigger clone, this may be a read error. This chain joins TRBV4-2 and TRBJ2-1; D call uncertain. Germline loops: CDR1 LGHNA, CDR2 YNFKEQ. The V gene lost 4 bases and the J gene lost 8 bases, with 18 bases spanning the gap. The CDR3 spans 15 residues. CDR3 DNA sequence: TGTGCCAGCAGCCGAGATCCTCTGTACTCGGATGAGCAGTTCTTC. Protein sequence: CASSRDPLYSDEQFF.

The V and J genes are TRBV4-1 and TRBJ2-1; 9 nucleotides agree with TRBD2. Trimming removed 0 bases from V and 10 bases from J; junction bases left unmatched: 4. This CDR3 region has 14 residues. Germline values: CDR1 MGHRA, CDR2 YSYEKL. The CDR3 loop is CASSQELAGPEQFF. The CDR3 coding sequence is TGCGCCAGCAGCCAAGAACTAGCGGGTCCCGAGCAGTTCTTC.

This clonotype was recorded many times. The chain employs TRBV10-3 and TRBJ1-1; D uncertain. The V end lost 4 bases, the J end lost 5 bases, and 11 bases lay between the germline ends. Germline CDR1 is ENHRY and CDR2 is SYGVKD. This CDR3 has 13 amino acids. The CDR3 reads CAISVGRGTEAFF. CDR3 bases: TGTGCCATCAGTGTAGGGCGTGGGACTGAAGCTTTCTTT.

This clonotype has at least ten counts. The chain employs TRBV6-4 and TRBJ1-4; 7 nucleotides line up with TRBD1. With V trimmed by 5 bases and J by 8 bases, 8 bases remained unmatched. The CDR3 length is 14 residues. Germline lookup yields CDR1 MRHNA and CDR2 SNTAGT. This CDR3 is CASSIDRASEKLFF. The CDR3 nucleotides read TGTGCCAGCAGTATCGACAGGGCAAGCGAAAAACTGTTTTTT.

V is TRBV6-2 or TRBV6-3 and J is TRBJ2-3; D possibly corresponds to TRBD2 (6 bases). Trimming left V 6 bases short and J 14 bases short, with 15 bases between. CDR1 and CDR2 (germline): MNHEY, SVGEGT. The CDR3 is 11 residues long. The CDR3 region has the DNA TGTGCCAGCAGCAACGGGGGAGTCACGTATTTT. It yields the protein CASSNGGVTYF.